The text below deals with one T cell receptor (beta chain). Its target is not known. Here immunoSEQ multiplex PCR was the method, and the copy in TCRdb shows in-frame clones only, minus some. There are some 100,000 clones in the sample; 75% to 90% occur only once, and 5% to 5.5% lies in the top ten. The data are from a study of T cell responses to AZD1222 COVID-19 vaccine. Points from the study as a whole: Clonal diversity was possibly underestimated, and the donors were mostly white British, with more females.

The CDR3 totals 14 residues. V gave up 0 bases and J gave up 2 bases, with 11 bases separating them. The germline CDR1 and CDR2 sequences are GTSNPN and SVGIG (reference sequence). This sequence was found in an adult in good health. This chain uses TRBV30 with TRBJ2-7; no clear D gene. This sample comprised peripheral blood, obtained on day 0 of AZD1222 vaccination. CDR3 sequence: CAWSVVWQTYEQYF. The CDR3 DNA follows: TGTGCCTGGAGTGTTGTCTGGCAGACCTACGAGCAGTACTTC.